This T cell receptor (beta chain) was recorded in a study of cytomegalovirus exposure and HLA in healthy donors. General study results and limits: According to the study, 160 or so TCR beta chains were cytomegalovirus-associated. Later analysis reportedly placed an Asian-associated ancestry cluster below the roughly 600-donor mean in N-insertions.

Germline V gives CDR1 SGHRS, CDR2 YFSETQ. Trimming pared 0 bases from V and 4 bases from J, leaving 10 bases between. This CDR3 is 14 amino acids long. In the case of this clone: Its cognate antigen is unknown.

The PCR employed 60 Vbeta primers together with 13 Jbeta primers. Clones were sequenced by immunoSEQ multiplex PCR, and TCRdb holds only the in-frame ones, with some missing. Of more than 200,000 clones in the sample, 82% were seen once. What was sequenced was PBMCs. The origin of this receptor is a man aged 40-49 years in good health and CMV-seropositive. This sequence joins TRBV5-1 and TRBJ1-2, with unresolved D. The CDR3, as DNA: TGCGCCAGCAGCTTGGACAGTAAAGGCTATGGCTACACCTTC. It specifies CASSLDSKGYGYTF.